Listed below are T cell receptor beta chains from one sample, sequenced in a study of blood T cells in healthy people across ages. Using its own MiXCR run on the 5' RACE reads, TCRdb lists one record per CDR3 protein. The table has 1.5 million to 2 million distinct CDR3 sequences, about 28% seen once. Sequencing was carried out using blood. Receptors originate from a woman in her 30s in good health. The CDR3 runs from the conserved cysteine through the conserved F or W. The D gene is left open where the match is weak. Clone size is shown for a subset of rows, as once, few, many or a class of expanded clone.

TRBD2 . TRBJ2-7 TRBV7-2 CASSSRGSSGSPYEQYF TGTGCCAGCAGCTCCAGAGGGAGTAGCGGGAGTCCCTACGAGCAGTACTTC
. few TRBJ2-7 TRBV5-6 CASRRWGAPYEQYF TGTGCCAGCAGGAGGTGGGGGGCCCCCTACGAGCAGTACTTC
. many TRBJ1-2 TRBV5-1 CASSLLATDPGYTF TGCGCCAGCAGCTTGTTGGCCACCGACCCTGGCTACACCTTC
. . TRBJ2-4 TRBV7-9 CASSLASGTSAKNIQYF TGTGCCAGCAGCTTAGCGTCCGGGACATCAGCCAAAAACATTCAGTACTTC
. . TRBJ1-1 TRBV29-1 CSVGGGAEAFF TGCAGCGTTGGCGGGGGCGCTGAAGCTTTCTTT
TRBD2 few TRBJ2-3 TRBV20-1 CSAVTSGGADTQYF TGCAGTGCTGTTACTAGCGGGGGGGCAGATACGCAGTATTTT
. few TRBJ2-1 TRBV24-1 CATSDLTAHAETQFF TGTGCCACCAGTGATTTGACGGCTCATGCGGAGACCCAGTTCTTC
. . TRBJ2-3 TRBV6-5 CASSYGGGPDTQYF TGTGCCAGCAGTTACGGTGGGGGCCCAGATACGCAGTATTTT
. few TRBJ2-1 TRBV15 CATSREWGTDYNEQFF TGTGCCACCAGCAGAGAATGGGGGACCGACTACAATGAGCAGTTCTTC
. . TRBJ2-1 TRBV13 CASSSQTGTINEQFF TGTGCCAGCAGCTCTCAAACAGGGACCATCAATGAGCAGTTCTTC
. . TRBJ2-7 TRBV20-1 CSARAVNPPNEQYF TGCAGTGCACGGGCCGTGAATCCCCCCAACGAGCAGTACTTC
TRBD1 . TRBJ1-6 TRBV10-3 CAIMSGTGDSPLHF TGTGCCATCATGTCCGGGACAGGGGATTCACCCCTCCACTTT
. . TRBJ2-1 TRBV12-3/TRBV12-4 CASSFRRTQFF TGTGCCAGCAGTTTCCGGAGGACCCAGTTCTTC
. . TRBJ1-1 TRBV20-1 CSAAQNTEAFF TGCAGTGCAGCCCAGAACACTGAAGCTTTCTTT
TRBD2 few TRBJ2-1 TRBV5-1 CASSLDTSGGFNEQFF TGCGCCAGCAGCTTGGATACCAGCGGGGGTTTCAATGAGCAGTTCTTC
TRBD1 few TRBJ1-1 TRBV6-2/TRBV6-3 CASHEGQSTEAFF TGTGCCAGCCACGAGGGACAGAGCACTGAAGCTTTCTTT
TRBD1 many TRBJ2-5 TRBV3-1 CASSLPGRGTGERETQYF TGTGCCAGCAGCCTCCCGGGTCGTGGGACAGGGGAGCGGGAGACCCAGTACTTC
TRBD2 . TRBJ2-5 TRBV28 CASSPSGRDSRDF TGTGCCAGCAGTCCCAGCGGGAGGGACTCCAGGGACTTC
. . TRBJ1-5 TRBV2 CASSGQAQYQPQHF TGTGCCAGCAGCGGGCAGGCACAATATCAGCCCCAGCATTTT
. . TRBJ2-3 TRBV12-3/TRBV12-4 CASKDGTDTQYF TGTGCCAGCAAGGATGGCACAGATACGCAGTATTTT
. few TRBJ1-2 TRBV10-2 CASSRGPEGYGYTF TGCGCCAGCAGCAGGGGCCCGGAGGGGTATGGCTACACCTTC
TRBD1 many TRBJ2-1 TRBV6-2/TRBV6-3 CASSYSIGGPTDEQFF TGTGCCAGCAGTTACTCGATAGGGGGCCCTACCGATGAGCAGTTCTTC
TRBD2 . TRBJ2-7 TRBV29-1 CSATPVAGINEQYF TGCAGCGCAACTCCGGTAGCGGGAATCAATGAGCAGTACTTC
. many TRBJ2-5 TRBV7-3 CASSLTGLQETQYF TGTGCCAGCAGCTTAACTGGTCTCCAAGAGACCCAGTACTTC
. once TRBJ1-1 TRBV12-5 CASGLVNTKHSQNPMNTEAFF TGTGCTAGTGGTTTGGTAAACACCAAACACAGTCAGAACCCAATGAACACTGAAGCTTTCTTT
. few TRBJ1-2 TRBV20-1 CSARESLERGGGYTF TGCAGTGCTAGAGAAAGCCTGGAAAGGGGTGGAGGCTACACCTTC
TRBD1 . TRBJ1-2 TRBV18 CASSPGQLPGYTF TGTGCCAGCTCACCGGGACAGCTCCCTGGCTACACCTTC
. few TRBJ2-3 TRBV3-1 CASSPPTSGKDTQYF TGTGCCAGCAGCCCTCCGACTAGTGGCAAAGATACGCAGTATTTT
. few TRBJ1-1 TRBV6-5 CASMTANTEAFF TGTGCCAGCATGACAGCTAACACTGAAGCTTTCTTT
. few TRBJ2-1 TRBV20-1 CSAIYNEQFF TGCAGTGCTATATACAATGAGCAGTTCTTC
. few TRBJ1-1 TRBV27 CARSQDSCAFF TGTGCCAGAAGTCAGGACTCATGCGCTTTCTTT
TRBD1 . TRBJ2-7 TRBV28 CASTVTGVGEQYF TGTGCCAGCACCGTGACAGGGGTTGGGGAGCAGTACTTC
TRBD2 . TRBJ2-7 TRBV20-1 CSASSGTPYEQYF TGCAGTGCTAGTAGCGGGACACCCTACGAGCAGTACTTC
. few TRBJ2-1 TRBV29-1 CSASRDFVASAGGQFF TGCAGCGCCTCAAGAGACTTTGTTGCTAGCGCAGGGGGGCAGTTCTTC
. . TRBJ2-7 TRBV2 CASGQDGVGEQYF TGTGCCAGCGGGCAGGACGGGGTTGGCGAGCAGTACTTC
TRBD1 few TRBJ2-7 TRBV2 CASSRFDRGEYEQYF TGTGCCAGCAGCCGGTTTGACAGGGGCGAATACGAGCAGTACTTC
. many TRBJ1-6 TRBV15 CATSREGQGNSPLHF TGTGCCACCAGCAGAGAGGGCCAGGGAAATTCACCCCTCCACTTT
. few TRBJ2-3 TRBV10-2 CASSGDSGRGSDTQYF TGCGCCAGCAGTGGAGATAGCGGCAGGGGGTCGGATACGCAGTATTTT
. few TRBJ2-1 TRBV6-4 CASSEAEYNEQFF TGTGCCAGCAGTGAAGCGGAGTACAATGAGCAGTTCTTC
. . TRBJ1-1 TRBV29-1 CSVELDMNTEAFF TGCAGCGTTGAATTGGATATGAACACTGAAGCTTTCTTT
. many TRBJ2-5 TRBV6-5 CASSYRGQETQYF TGTGCCAGCAGTTACAGGGGACAAGAGACCCAGTACTTC
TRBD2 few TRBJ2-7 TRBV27 CASSLQREYEQYF TGTGCCAGCAGTTTACAGCGGGAGTACGAGCAGTACTTC
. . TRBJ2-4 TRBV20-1 CSARDGWGLNEQYF TGCAGTGCTAGAGATGGCTGGGGGTTAAATGAGCAGTACTTC
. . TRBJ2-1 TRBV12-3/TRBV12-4 CASSPRQVREQFF TGTGCCAGCAGTCCCAGACAGGTTAGGGAGCAGTTCTTC
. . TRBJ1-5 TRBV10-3 CAISSQGSNQPQHF TGTGCCATCAGTTCACAGGGAAGCAATCAGCCCCAGCATTTT
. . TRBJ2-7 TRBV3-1 CASSPAYSSYEQYF TGTGCCAGCAGCCCGGCTTATAGCTCCTACGAGCAGTACTTC
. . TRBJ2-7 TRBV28 CASSLVGSNDYEQYF TGTGCCAGCAGTTTAGTGGGCTCTAATGACTACGAGCAGTACTTC
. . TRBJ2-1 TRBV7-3 CASSRGRGDNEQFF TGTGCCAGCAGCAGGGGCAGGGGCGACAATGAGCAGTTCTTC